A selection of T cell receptor beta chains follows, all from one sample in a study of blood T cell repertoires in COVID-19. Here immunoSEQ multiplex PCR was the method, and the copy in TCRdb shows in-frame clones only, minus some. The sample lists 25,000 to 30,000 clones; 92% were seen once. Sequencing was carried out using peripheral blood. The source is a man aged 50 to 59 with active COVID-19. Both conserved end residues are part of each CDR3. The order of the fields is V gene, J gene, D gene, clone size, CDR3 DNA, CDR3 protein. The D gene is left open where the match is weak. A clone size is listed for some rows: how often the clone was seen (once, few, many), or a class if it is expanded.

>TRBV4-2|TRBJ1-5|TRBD1|.
TGTGCCAGCAGCCAAGAGGGACAGGGGGCCAATCAGCCCCAGCATTTT
CASSQEGQGANQPQHF
>TRBV5-1|TRBJ2-6|.|once
TGCGCCAGCAGCGAGAGCTACGGGGCCAACGTCCTGACTTTC
CASSESYGANVLTF
>TRBV30|TRBJ1-2|.|.
TGTGCCTGGAGCCAGGGTGGATATGGCTACACCTTC
CAWSQGGYGYTF
>TRBV19|TRBJ2-3|.|.
TGTGCCAGTAGCCCTGGGGCCATTTTGGGCACAGATACGCAGTATTTT
CASSPGAILGTDTQYF
>TRBV29-1|TRBJ2-3|.|.
TGCAGCGTTGCAGGGACACCGGTAGGGGATACGCAGTATTTT
CSVAGTPVGDTQYF
>TRBV6-1|TRBJ2-2|TRBD2|.
TGTGCCAGCAGTGAAATCCCCGTGGGTAGCGGGGGTGTTAACACCGGGGAGCTGTTTTTT
CASSEIPVGSGGVNTGELFF
>TRBV7-3|TRBJ2-2|.|.
TGTGCCAGCAGCTTATTCGCGGGGGCCTCCACCGGGGAGCTGTTTTTT
CASSLFAGASTGELFF
>TRBV6-2/TRBV6-3|TRBJ2-5|.|.
TGTGCCAGCAGCCCCCGGAGGCCCCGAGAGACCCAGTACTTC
CASSPRRPRETQYF
>TRBV5-6|TRBJ1-6|TRBD1|.
TGTGCCAGCAGCTTTTATAGGGGGCAGGTGGGGAATTCACCCCTCCACTTT
CASSFYRGQVGNSPLHF
>TRBV18|TRBJ2-1|TRBD2|.
TGTGCCAGCTCACCAGGACTAGCGGGGGCCATCGGGGAGCAGTTCTTC
CASSPGLAGAIGEQFF
>TRBV5-5|TRBJ1-5|.|few
TGTGCCAGCAGCTTTTCAGCGTTTCAGCCCCAGCATTTT
CASSFSAFQPQHF
>TRBV11-3|TRBJ2-7|.|once
TGTGCCAGCAGCCCCCACGGGAGCTCCTACGAGCAGTACTTC
CASSPHGSSYEQYF
>TRBV5-1|TRBJ2-7|.|.
TGCGCCAGCAGCTTGGGTAGGAGGTACGAGCAGTACTTC
CASSLGRRYEQYF
>TRBV4-1|TRBJ1-2|TRBD1|.
TGCGCCAGCAGCCAGCTGGGACAGGGGTATGGCTACACCTTC
CASSQLGQGYGYTF
>TRBV27|TRBJ2-1|TRBD2|.
TGTGCCAGCATGGTAGCGGGAGGCAAAAATGAGCAGTTCTTC
CASMVAGGKNEQFF
>TRBV27|TRBJ1-6|.|.
TGTGCCAGCAGGGAGAGATGGAATTCACCCCTCCACTTT
CASRERWNSPLHF
>TRBV19|TRBJ2-1|.|.
TGTGCCAGTAGTATAAGAGGGGGTGAGCAGTTCTTC
CASSIRGGEQFF
>TRBV19|TRBJ1-5|.|.
TGTGCCAGCACGTTCCGGGGTGGCGAGCAGCCCCAGCATTTT
CASTFRGGEQPQHF